This T cell receptor beta chain was profiled in a study of cytomegalovirus exposure and HLA in healthy donors. Primers: 60 Vbeta forward and 13 Jbeta reverse. TCRdb's table, derived via immunoSEQ multiplex PCR, lists solely in-frame clones and lacks some. The sample has 180,000 or so clones, under 85% seen once. General study points: Later on, a genetic analysis was performed. It linked a missense variant in DCLRE1C with V- and J-gene trimming of TCR beta. At a 0.05 false discovery rate, a later analysis found around 15,000 TCR beta sequences to be associated with HLA alleles. TRBV6-2, TRBV6-3 and some other V segments were unresolvable in 87-base-pair reads.

Comment on this clone: Its antigen is as yet unknown.

There are 14 residues in the CDR3. From germline, CDR1 is SNHLY and CDR2 FYNNEI. J gave up 6 bases and V 7 bases, and 10 bases lay outside the gene matches. The V call is TRBV2, the J call TRBJ2-7, with TRBD2 identical over 9 bases. Sequencing was performed on PBMCs. The TCR originated in a female donor in good health and CMV-seronegative. The CDR3 loop is CASTAGTSFVEQYF. The CDR3 DNA reads TGTGCCAGCACCGCCGGGACTAGCTTCGTCGAGCAGTACTTC.